Listed below are T cell receptor beta chains from one sample, sequenced in a study of blood T cells in healthy people across ages. In TCRdb, the 5' RACE reads were re-called with MiXCR into one record per CDR3 protein. The repertoire has some 1 million distinct CDR3 sequences, less than 50% of them found once; the top ten carry approximately 17%. Sequenced input: blood. The receptor source for this set is a woman aged 55-70 years in good health. CDR3s include the opening cysteine and the closing phenylalanine or tryptophan. D genes are given only for firm matches. Size values are once, few and many counts, or a class for expanded clones, and some rows have none.

clone_size d_call j_call cdr3_length v_call cdr3_nt cdr3_aa
few TRBD1 TRBJ2-4 13 TRBV7-9 TGTGCCAGCAGCTCCGGGACAGGGTGGATTCAGTACTTC CASSSGTGWIQYF
NA TRBD1 TRBJ2-7 13 TRBV27 TGTGCCAGCAGTTTATCCAGGGGGTCCGGGCAGTACTTC CASSLSRGSGQYF
once TRBD2 TRBJ2-1 14 TRBV11-2 TGTGCCAGCAGCGCGAGCGGGAGGGCCGGTGAGCAGTTCTTC CASSASGRAGEQFF
NA NA TRBJ2-7 13 TRBV6-5 TGTGCCAGCACCAGCGGGTATGGGCACGAGCAGTACTTC CASTSGYGHEQYF
NA TRBD1 TRBJ2-1 15 TRBV7-9 TGTGCCAGCAGCTTGTGGAGACAGGGAATCAATGAGCAGTTCTTC CASSLWRQGINEQFF
NA TRBD1 TRBJ1-1 14 TRBV2 TGTGCCAGCAGTCGACAGGGGATCAACACTGAAGCTTTCTTT CASSRQGINTEAFF
NA NA TRBJ2-1 13 TRBV29-1 TGCAGCACCTGTCCTAGACGCGTCAATGAGCAGTTCTTC CSTCPRRVNEQFF
NA NA TRBJ2-7 13 TRBV27 TGTGCCAGCAGTTTGGGGGCACGTGACGAGCAGTACTTC CASSLGARDEQYF
NA TRBD2 TRBJ2-7 16 TRBV7-9 TGTGCCAGCAGTATAGGGACTAGCGGGAGACCGGACGAGCAGTACTTC CASSIGTSGRPDEQYF
few NA TRBJ2-3 14 TRBV6-5 TGTGCCAGCAGTTCCTGGGCTCAGGCAGATACGCAGTATTTT CASSSWAQADTQYF
NA TRBD1 TRBJ2-7 14 TRBV6-2/TRBV6-3 TGTGCCAGCAGTGGACCGGGACAGGGATACGAGCAGTACTTC CASSGPGQGYEQYF
few NA TRBJ2-7 13 TRBV28 TGTGCCAGCAGACGAGACCTGCTGAGGGAGCAGTACTTC CASRRDLLREQYF
few NA TRBJ2-3 15 TRBV19 TGTGCCAGTAGGCTCTCCGGCTCGAACACAGATACGCAGTATTTT CASRLSGSNTDTQYF
NA TRBD2 TRBJ2-5 15 TRBV7-3 TGTGCCAGCAGCTTCGTACGGGAGGGGGAGGAGACCCAGTACTTC CASSFVREGEETQYF
NA NA TRBJ2-1 12 TRBV29-1 TGCAGCGTTAGCCTCTCCTACAATGAGCAGTTCTTC CSVSLSYNEQFF
few NA TRBJ2-7 15 TRBV6-5 TGTGCCAGCAGACCCCGACAGGGAGGGTCCTACGAGCAGTACTTC CASRPRQGGSYEQYF
NA TRBD2 TRBJ2-3 13 TRBV7-2 TGTGCCAGCAGTCTGAGCGGGAGACATACGCAGTATTTT CASSLSGRHTQYF
few NA TRBJ2-5 14 TRBV29-1 TGCAGCGTTGATGGGGACGGGCATCAAGAGACCCAGTACTTC CSVDGDGHQETQYF
NA NA TRBJ2-7 14 TRBV6-6 TGTGCCAGCAGTTACGGGGGGGCTAGCGACGAGCAGTACTTC CASSYGGASDEQYF
NA TRBD1 TRBJ1-2 16 TRBV24-1 TGTGCCACCAGTGATCCAAAGGGGGCGCGGAACTATGGCTACACCTTC CATSDPKGARNYGYTF
NA NA TRBJ1-2 14 TRBV29-1 TGCAGCGTTGAACCGCTGGGGACTGCTGTGGGCTACACCTTC CSVEPLGTAVGYTF
few NA TRBJ1-2 11 TRBV28 TGTGCCAGTCAGGCTAACTATGGCTACACCTTC CASQANYGYTF
NA NA TRBJ2-5 15 TRBV7-9 TGTGCCAGCAGCTTAGCCGAGGCAGCCCAAGAGACCCAGTACTTC CASSLAEAAQETQYF
NA NA TRBJ2-7 13 TRBV12-3/TRBV12-4 TGTGCCAGCACCACGACAGCCACCTACGAGCAGTACTTC CASTTTATYEQYF
NA TRBD1 TRBJ1-2 15 TRBV7-2 TGTGCCAGCAGGAACCGGGACAGGGAGAACTATGGCTACACCTTC CASRNRDRENYGYTF
NA NA TRBJ1-2 14 TRBV12-3/TRBV12-4 TGTGCCAGCAGTTTCGGGGAGGGGGGGTATGGCTACACCTTC CASSFGEGGYGYTF
NA TRBD2 TRBJ2-1 16 TRBV6-4 TGTGCCAGCAGTGACTCCGGGACTAGGGCCTACAATGAGCAGTTCTTC CASSDSGTRAYNEQFF
many TRBD1 TRBJ2-5 13 TRBV6-6 TGTGCCAGCAACCGACAGGGTCAAGAGACCCAGTACTTC CASNRQGQETQYF
few TRBD2 TRBJ2-7 15 TRBV6-1 TGTGCCAGCAGAACCGCGGGAGGACGGGCCTACGAGCAGTACTTC CASRTAGGRAYEQYF
NA TRBD2 TRBJ2-1 24 TRBV24-1 TGTGCCACCAGTGATACGACCGGGACTAGCGGTCCCGGACGTGTCCCGGGGTCCTACAATGAGCAGTTCTTC CATSDTTGTSGPGRVPGSYNEQFF
NA TRBD2 TRBJ2-1 12 TRBV6-6 TGTGCCAGCACCCATAGCGGGTATGAGCAGTTCTTC CASTHSGYEQFF
few TRBD1 TRBJ1-5 16 TRBV28 TGTGCCAGCAGTCTCTCGGGACAGGGGCTTTCGCAGCCCCAGCATTTT CASSLSGQGLSQPQHF
NA TRBD1 TRBJ1-1 16 TRBV20-1 TGCAGTGCTGCTAGACAGGGAGGAGTCTTGAGCACTGAAGCTTTCTTT CSAARQGGVLSTEAFF
once TRBD1 TRBJ1-2 15 TRBV7-8 TGTGCCAGCAGCTTAGGACCGGGACAGGCTTATGGCTACACCTTC CASSLGPGQAYGYTF
once NA TRBJ1-5 12 TRBV27 TGTGCCAGCAGTCCCGTCAATCAGCCCCAGCATTTT CASSPVNQPQHF
NA TRBD2 TRBJ2-7 16 TRBV9 TGTGCCAGCAGCGTAGCGGCGGGAGGGCCCGCCTACGAGCAGTACTTC CASSVAAGGPAYEQYF
NA TRBD1 TRBJ2-7 14 TRBV7-2 TGTGCCAGCAGCTCCGACAGGGTGGCCTACGAGCAGTACTTC CASSSDRVAYEQYF
few NA TRBJ2-7 13 TRBV11-2 TGTGCCAGCAGCTACAGGACAGTTTACGAGCAGTACTTC CASSYRTVYEQYF
NA TRBD2 TRBJ2-3 15 TRBV29-1 TGCAGCGTTGAAGCTAGCGGGAGGGGGTCAGATACGCAGTATTTT CSVEASGRGSDTQYF
NA NA TRBJ2-1 16 TRBV11-2 TGTGCCAGCAGCTTACCCCCGGGTCCCTGGGGCCATGAGCAGTTCTTC CASSLPPGPWGHEQFF
NA TRBD2 TRBJ2-4 20 TRBV10-2 TGCGCCAGCAGTGAGTTTCGGGGTTTAGCGGGAGAAGGCCCCAAAAACATTCAGTACTTC CASSEFRGLAGEGPKNIQYF
NA NA TRBJ2-3 16 TRBV28 TGTGCCAGCAGGCTGACCTTCGCTACAGGGAAAGATACGCAGTATTTT CASRLTFATGKDTQYF
NA TRBD1 TRBJ1-2 17 TRBV6-1 TGTGCCAGCAGTCAATCGCCGCGCGGACAGGAATCAGACGGCTACACCTTC CASSQSPRGQESDGYTF
NA TRBD1 TRBJ2-5 15 TRBV14 TGTGCCAGCAGCCAAGATCAACAGGGGAAGGAGACCCAGTACTTC CASSQDQQGKETQYF
many TRBD2 TRBJ2-3 15 TRBV5-1 TGCGCCAGCAGTCTGCTAGCGGGAGGCACAGATACGCAGTATTTT CASSLLAGGTDTQYF
NA NA TRBJ2-5 15 TRBV18 TGTGCCAGCTCACCACTTACTGGAGGGCCCCATGAGCAGTACTTC CASSPLTGGPHEQYF
NA NA TRBJ2-1 17 TRBV6-5 TGTGCCAGCAGTTACGGTGCTTGGGGGCCTATAGGCAATGAGCAGTTCTTC CASSYGAWGPIGNEQFF
NA NA TRBJ2-1 15 TRBV27 TGTGCCAGCAAACCGGGACTGGGGGTTTACAATGAGCAGTTCTTC CASKPGLGVYNEQFF
NA NA TRBJ2-7 13 TRBV20-1 TGCAGTGCTAGCGGGAAGGGAGTCTACGAGCAGTACTTC CSASGKGVYEQYF
NA NA TRBJ2-1 12 TRBV12-3/TRBV12-4 TGTGCCAGCAGGGGGGGGGCAGAGGAGCAGTTCTTC CASRGGAEEQFF
many TRBD2 TRBJ2-5 17 TRBV10-3 TGTGCCATCAGTGAGCCGGGACTAGCGGGAATAAAAGAGACCCAGTACTTC CAISEPGLAGIKETQYF
few NA TRBJ2-4 16 TRBV2 TGTGCCAGCAGCAGAATAGGGGCCCCGGCCAAAAACATTCAGTACTTC CASSRIGAPAKNIQYF
NA TRBD2 TRBJ2-1 15 TRBV6-5 TGTGCCAGCAGTTATAAACTAGCGGGAGGAGGTGAGCAGTTCTTC CASSYKLAGGGEQFF
NA NA TRBJ2-1 12 TRBV7-2 TGTGCCAGCAGCCCCAGCGGAGGTGAGCAGTTCTTC CASSPSGGEQFF
NA NA TRBJ2-1 16 TRBV7-3 TGTGCCAGCAGCCAACAGGGTGCCCCTCGTTACAATGAGCAGTTCTTC CASSQQGAPRYNEQFF